A selection of T cell receptor beta chains follows, all from one sample in a study of shared clonotypes between healthy human individuals. Clones were read by immunoSEQ multiplex PCR, and TCRdb kept only the in-frame ones, dropping some. The profile shows a few hundred thousand clones, around four fifths of them singletons. Sequenced: memory CD4+ T cells sorted from blood. The receptors were sampled from a man aged 30 to 45 in good health. CDR3s include the opening cysteine and the closing phenylalanine or tryptophan. The D gene is left open where the match is weak. The size entry is marked missing in some rows and otherwise reads once, few, many or a size class.

abundance,d_gene,j_gene,v_gene,CDR3aa,CDR3nt
-,TRBD2,TRBJ2-5,TRBV7-2,CASSPRTSGRETQYF,TGTGCCAGCAGCCCACGGACTAGCGGGAGGGAGACCCAGTACTTC
-,-,TRBJ2-1,TRBV6-6,CASSLRAQGYYNEQFF,TGTGCCAGCAGTCTCCGTGCACAGGGCTACTACAATGAGCAGTTCTTC
few,-,TRBJ2-1,TRBV25-1,CASRPGISSYNEQFF,TGTGCCAGCAGACCCGGGATCAGCTCCTACAATGAGCAGTTCTTC
-,-,TRBJ2-5,TRBV10-3,CAAGTSETQYF,TGTGCCGCCGGGACTTCAGAGACCCAGTACTTC
-,-,TRBJ1-5,TRBV2,CASRVRGNQPQHF,TGTGCCAGCAGGGTCCGGGGCAATCAGCCCCAGCATTTT
-,-,TRBJ2-1,TRBV28,CASSQRRLNEQFF,TGTGCCAGCAGCCAACGGCGGCTAAATGAGCAGTTCTTC
-,TRBD1,TRBJ2-7,TRBV28,CASSLTGQGNSYEQYF,TGTGCCAGCAGTTTAACCGGACAGGGGAATTCCTACGAGCAGTACTTC
once,-,TRBJ2-7,TRBV10-3,CASRPGSYEQYF,TGTGCCTCCCGACCCGGGTCCTACGAGCAGTACTTC
-,-,TRBJ2-7,TRBV5-1,CASSEGPMQYF,TGCGCCAGCAGTGAGGGCCCGATGCAGTACTTC
-,TRBD2,TRBJ2-2,TRBV4-2,CASSQEAGGPGELFF,TGTGCCAGCAGCCAAGAAGCGGGAGGGCCCGGGGAGCTGTTTTTT
-,-,TRBJ2-7,TRBV14,CASSQALRLKAYEQYF,TGTGCCAGCAGCCAAGCCCTGCGGCTCAAGGCCTACGAGCAGTACTTC
few,-,TRBJ2-3,TRBV7-9,CASSLGQQYF,TGTGCCAGCAGCTTAGGGCAGCAGTATTTT
few,-,TRBJ1-2,TRBV18,CASSPSGRESDYTF,TGTGCCAGCTCACCGTCGGGCAGGGAGAGTGATTACACCTTC
-,TRBD1,TRBJ2-2,TRBV11-3,CASSQSRQGNTGELFF,TGTGCCAGCAGCCAATCGAGACAGGGGAACACCGGGGAGCTGTTTTTT
-,-,TRBJ2-1,TRBV4-1,CASSQDRGAGTIYNEQFF,TGCGCCAGCAGCCAAGATCGGGGGGCCGGGACCATTTACAATGAGCAGTTCTTC
-,-,TRBJ2-5,TRBV6-5,CASSQLGETQYF,TGTGCCAGCAGCCAACTCGGAGAGACCCAGTACTTC
-,-,TRBJ2-2,TRBV4-3,CASSRRGGTGELFF,TGCGCCAGCAGCCGGCGGGGTGGGACCGGGGAGCTGTTTTTT
-,-,TRBJ1-5,TRBV13,CASSPLPAPNQPQHF,TGTGCCAGCAGCCCCCTACCGGCTCCCAATCAGCCCCAGCATTTT
-,TRBD1,TRBJ2-1,TRBV4-3,CASSPGTGTTSDYNEQFF,TGCGCCAGCAGCCCCGGGACAGGGACCACTAGCGACTACAATGAGCAGTTCTTC
-,-,TRBJ2-3,TRBV9,CASSVWDSYTDTQYF,TGTGCCAGCAGCGTATGGGACTCCTACACAGATACGCAGTATTTT
-,-,TRBJ2-2,TRBV11-3,CASRPTGTGELFF,TGTGCCAGCAGACCCACAGGTACCGGGGAGCTGTTTTTT
-,-,TRBJ1-2,TRBV10-3,CAISDRQVRPYGYTF,TGTGCCATCAGCGACCGACAGGTCCGACCCTATGGCTACACCTTC
-,TRBD2,TRBJ2-5,TRBV7-8,CASSPAGTPSETQYF,TGTGCCAGCAGCCCAGCGGGAACCCCGAGTGAGACCCAGTACTTC
-,TRBD1,TRBJ1-3,TRBV28,CASKDRNTIYF,TGTGCCAGCAAGGACAGGAACACCATATATTTT
once,TRBD1,TRBJ2-7,TRBV4-3,CASSQRLGDRGYEQYF,TGCGCCAGCAGCCAAAGATTAGGAGACAGGGGCTACGAGCAGTACTTC
-,-,TRBJ2-5,TRBV14,CASSQGTVYQETQYF,TGTGCCAGCAGCCAAGGGACCGTGTACCAAGAGACCCAGTACTTC
-,TRBD2,TRBJ2-3,TRBV19,CASSILAGGPDTQYF,TGTGCCAGTAGTATTTTAGCGGGAGGACCAGATACGCAGTATTTT
-,-,TRBJ2-5,TRBV7-2,CASSFSHETQYF,TGTGCCAGCAGCTTCTCTCATGAGACCCAGTACTTC
-,-,TRBJ2-5,TRBV7-2,CASSQRRTQETQYF,TGTGCCAGCAGCCAAAGGCGGACCCAAGAGACCCAGTACTTC
-,-,TRBJ2-5,TRBV7-8,CASSSRPFRGGLWETQYF,TGTGCCAGCAGCTCAAGGCCCTTTCGGGGAGGTTTGTGGGAGACCCAGTACTTC
-,-,TRBJ2-2,TRBV18,CASSPGGNGELFF,TGTGCCAGCTCACCAGGGGGGAACGGGGAGCTGTTTTTT
few,TRBD1,TRBJ1-1,TRBV5-1,CASSPGQLLPNTEAFF,TGCGCCAGCAGCCCGGGACAGCTCCTCCCGAACACTGAAGCTTTCTTT
-,-,TRBJ1-5,TRBV6-1,CASSSNTGSNQPQHF,TGTGCCAGCAGCTCGAATACAGGTAGCAATCAGCCCCAGCATTTT
-,-,TRBJ2-7,TRBV27,CASSQPGLGYEQYF,TGTGCCAGCAGCCAACCCGGACTGGGCTACGAGCAGTACTTC
-,-,TRBJ1-1,TRBV15,CATSFPKNTEAFF,TGTGCCACCAGCTTCCCGAAGAACACTGAAGCTTTCTTT
-,-,TRBJ2-7,TRBV7-2,CASSPGTFSYEQYF,TGTGCCAGCAGCCCAGGGACTTTTTCCTACGAGCAGTACTTC
-,-,TRBJ2-7,TRBV5-4,CASSLNGPLSGEQYF,TGTGCCAGCAGCTTAAATGGCCCTCTCTCGGGGGAGCAGTACTTC
-,-,TRBJ2-7,TRBV6-6,CASGEFASYEQYF,TGTGCCAGCGGTGAGTTCGCCTCCTACGAGCAGTACTTC
-,TRBD1,TRBJ2-2,TRBV7-2,CASSLAAFPGTGGAGGELFF,TGTGCCAGCAGCTTAGCCGCTTTTCCCGGGACAGGGGGCGCCGGCGGGGAGCTGTTTTTT
-,TRBD2,TRBJ2-5,TRBV27,CASSLVVAGGEKTQYF,TGTGCCAGCAGTCTCGTCGTAGCGGGAGGGGAAAAGACCCAGTACTTC
-,-,TRBJ2-1,TRBV7-8,CASSLAGYEQFF,TGTGCCAGCAGCTTAGCTGGGTATGAGCAGTTCTTC
-,-,TRBJ2-7,TRBV2,CASRGNAEQYF,TGTGCCAGCAGAGGCAACGCGGAGCAGTACTTC
-,-,TRBJ2-7,TRBV27,CASMQAASAAYEQYF,TGTGCCAGCATGCAGGCGGCTAGCGCAGCCTACGAGCAGTACTTC
-,-,TRBJ1-1,TRBV15,CATSLQAATEAFF,TGTGCCACCAGCCTGCAGGCGGCGACTGAAGCTTTCTTT
once,-,TRBJ2-2,TRBV7-3,CASSLIANTGELFF,TGTGCCAGCAGCTTAATAGCAAACACCGGGGAGCTGTTTTTT
few,TRBD2,TRBJ2-2,TRBV9,CASTRRTSGSLGELFF,TGTGCCAGCACCCGGAGGACTAGCGGGAGTCTGGGGGAGCTGTTTTTT
many,-,TRBJ1-4,TRBV5-4,CASSLQGVGEKLFF,TGTGCCAGCAGCCTACAGGGAGTAGGCGAAAAACTGTTTTTT
-,TRBD1,TRBJ1-2,TRBV9,CASSVGGQGAYGYTF,TGTGCCAGCAGCGTGGGTGGGCAGGGGGCTTATGGCTACACCTTC
-,-,TRBJ2-1,TRBV5-5,CASSLAFAANEQFF,TGTGCCAGCAGCTTGGCCTTTGCCGCTAATGAGCAGTTCTTC
-,-,TRBJ2-3,TRBV11-2,CASSQHAHGDTQYF,TGTGCCAGCAGCCAACACGCACACGGGGATACGCAGTATTTT
-,TRBD1,TRBJ1-6,TRBV2,CASSEADRKNSPLHF,TGTGCCAGCAGTGAAGCGGACAGGAAAAATTCACCCCTCCACTTT